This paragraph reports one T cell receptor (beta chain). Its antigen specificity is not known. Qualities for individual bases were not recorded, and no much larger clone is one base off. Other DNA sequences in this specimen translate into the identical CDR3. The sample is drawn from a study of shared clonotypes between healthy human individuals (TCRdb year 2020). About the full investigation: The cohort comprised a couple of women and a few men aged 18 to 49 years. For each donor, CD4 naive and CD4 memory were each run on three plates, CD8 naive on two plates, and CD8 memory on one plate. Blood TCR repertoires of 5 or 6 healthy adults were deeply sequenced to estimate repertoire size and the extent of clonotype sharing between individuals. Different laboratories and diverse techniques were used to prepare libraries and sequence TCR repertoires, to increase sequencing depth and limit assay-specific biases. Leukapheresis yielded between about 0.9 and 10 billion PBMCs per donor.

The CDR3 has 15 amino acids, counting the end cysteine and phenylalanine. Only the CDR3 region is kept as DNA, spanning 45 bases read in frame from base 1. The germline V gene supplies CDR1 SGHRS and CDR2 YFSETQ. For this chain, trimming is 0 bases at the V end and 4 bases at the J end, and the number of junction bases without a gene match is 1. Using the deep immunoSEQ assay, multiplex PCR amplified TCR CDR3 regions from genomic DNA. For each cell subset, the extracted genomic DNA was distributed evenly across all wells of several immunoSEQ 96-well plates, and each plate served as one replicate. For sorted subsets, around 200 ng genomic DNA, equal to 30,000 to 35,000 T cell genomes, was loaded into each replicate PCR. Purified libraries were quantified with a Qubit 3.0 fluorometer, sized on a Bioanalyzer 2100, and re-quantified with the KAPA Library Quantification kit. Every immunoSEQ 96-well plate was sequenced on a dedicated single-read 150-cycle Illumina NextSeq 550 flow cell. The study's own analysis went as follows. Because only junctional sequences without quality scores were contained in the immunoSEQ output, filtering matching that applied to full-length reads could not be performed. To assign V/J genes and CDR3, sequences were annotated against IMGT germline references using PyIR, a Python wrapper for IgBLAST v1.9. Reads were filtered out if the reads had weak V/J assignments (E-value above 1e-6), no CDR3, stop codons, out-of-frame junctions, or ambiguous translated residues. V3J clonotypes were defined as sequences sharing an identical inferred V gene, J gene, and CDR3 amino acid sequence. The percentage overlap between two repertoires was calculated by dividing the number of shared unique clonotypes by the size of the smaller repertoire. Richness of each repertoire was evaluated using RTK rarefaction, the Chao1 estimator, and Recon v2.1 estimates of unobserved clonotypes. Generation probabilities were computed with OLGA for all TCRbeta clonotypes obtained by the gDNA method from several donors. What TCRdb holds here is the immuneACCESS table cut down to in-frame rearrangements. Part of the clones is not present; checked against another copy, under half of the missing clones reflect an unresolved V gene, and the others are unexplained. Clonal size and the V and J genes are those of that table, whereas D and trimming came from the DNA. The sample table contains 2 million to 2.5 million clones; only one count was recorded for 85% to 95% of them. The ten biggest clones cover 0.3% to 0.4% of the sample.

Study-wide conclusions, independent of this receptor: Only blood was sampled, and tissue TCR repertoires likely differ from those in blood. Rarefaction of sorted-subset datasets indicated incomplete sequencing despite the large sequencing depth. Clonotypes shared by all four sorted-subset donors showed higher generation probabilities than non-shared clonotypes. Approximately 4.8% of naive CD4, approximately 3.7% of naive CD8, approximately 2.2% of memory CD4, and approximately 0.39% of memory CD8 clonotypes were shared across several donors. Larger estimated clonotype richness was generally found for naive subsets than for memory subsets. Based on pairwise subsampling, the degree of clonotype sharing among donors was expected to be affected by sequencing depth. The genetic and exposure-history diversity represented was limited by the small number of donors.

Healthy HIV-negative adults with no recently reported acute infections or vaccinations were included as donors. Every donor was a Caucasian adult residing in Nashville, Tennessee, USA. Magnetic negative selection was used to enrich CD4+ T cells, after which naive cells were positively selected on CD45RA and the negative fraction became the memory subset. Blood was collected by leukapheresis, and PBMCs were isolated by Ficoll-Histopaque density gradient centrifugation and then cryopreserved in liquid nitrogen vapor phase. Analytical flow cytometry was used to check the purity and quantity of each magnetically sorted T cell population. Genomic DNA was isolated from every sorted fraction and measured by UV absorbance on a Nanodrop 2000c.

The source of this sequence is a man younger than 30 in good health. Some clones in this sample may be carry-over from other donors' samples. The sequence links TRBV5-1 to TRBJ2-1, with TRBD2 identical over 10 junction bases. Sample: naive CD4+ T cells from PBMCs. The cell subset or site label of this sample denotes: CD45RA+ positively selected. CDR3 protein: CASSLVAGGYNEQFF. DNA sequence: TGCGCCAGCAGCTTGGTAGCGGGGGGATACAATGAGCAGTTCTTC.